The sequence of this TCR beta chain was determined in a study of beta chain features in type 1 diabetes. This clone has a handful of counts. Its antigen is still unknown. Other DNA sequences in this sample translate to the same CDR3. The CDR3 runs 12 residues. Germline-derived CDR1 and CDR2 are SQVTM and ANQGSEA. The V gene lost 7 bases and the J gene lost 5 bases, with 14 bases spanning the gap. Isolated RNA was reverse transcribed in full, so expressed TCRB transcripts were sequenced. The repertoire was sequenced with immunoSEQ multiplex PCR; TCRdb's copy has only in-frame clones and lacks some. This sample has 250,000 to 300,000 clones, with 14% found just once. Study-wide points: Shortening of TCRB CDR3s, moderate but significant, appeared in all four CD4+ subsets of Type 1 diabetes patients.

The TCR sequence derives from a young man with type 1 diabetes. The sample comprised naive CD4+ T cells from blood. The gene calls are TRBV29-1 and TRBJ1-1; D uncertain. CDR3 residues: CSAKTGGTEAFF. The CDR3 DNA reads TGCAGCGCCAAAACCGGAGGGACTGAAGCTTTCTTT.